The 27 T cell receptor beta chains presented below share a single source sample, sequenced in a study of blood T cells in healthy people across ages. A second about 6 to 12 cycle PCR used barcoded and J-beta primers. TCRdb processed the 5' RACE reads anew with MiXCR; each CDR3 protein has one entry. The sample records 750,000 to 950,000 distinct CDR3 sequences, roughly 50% being singletons. What was sequenced was blood. The receptors here all came from a man at least 80 years old in good health.

This clonotype is a singleton in its sample. The chain joins TRBV27 to TRBJ2-1; no reliable D call. This CDR3 contains 11 residues. Per germline, CDR1 MNHEY and CDR2 SMNVEV (reference sequence). Trimming shortened V by 7 bases and J by 3 bases, and 4 bases separated the two germline ends. The CDR3 loop is CASKIYNEQFF. The CDR3 coding sequence is TGTGCCAGCAAAATCTACAATGAGCAGTTCTTC.

The chain uses TRBV5-1 and TRBJ2-4; 9 bases line up with TRBD1. The end of the DNA aligns better with TRBJ2-7, so the J call may be wrong. Germline CDR1 is SGHRS and CDR2 is YFSETQ. This CDR3 region has 15 residues. CDR3 sequence: CASSLERQGGHEQYF. The CDR3 DNA reads TGCGCCAGCAGCTTGGAAAGACAGGGGGGTCACGAGCAGTACTTC.

In regard to this clonotype: A junction end diverges from the germline sequence, so it may reflect a read error. The rearrangement joins TRBV6-5 to TRBJ1-2, with D unresolved. CDR3 length: 15 residues. Germline V gene data show CDR1 as MNHEY and CDR2 as SVGAGI. CDR3: CASSYIFLSSYVYTF. The CDR3 DNA reads TGTGCCAGCAGTTATATCTTTTTATCATCTTATGTCTACACCTTC.

This clonotype came up a few times. The chain has TRBV12-3 or TRBV12-4 and TRBJ2-7; TRBD1 matches 8 bases. After removal of 5 bases from V and 2 bases from J, the junction contained 8 bases not matched to a gene. The CDR3 loop spans 15 amino acids. CDR3 coding DNA: TGTGCCAGCAGTAGCCCGGACAGGGCGACCTACGAGCAGTACTTC. It encodes CASSSPDRATYEQYF.

V is TRBV2 and J is TRBJ1-2; 9 positions agree with TRBD1. This CDR3 comprises 13 residues. After removal of 6 bases from V and 8 bases from J, the junction contained 7 bases not matched to a gene. CDR1 and CDR2 from the germline V gene are SNHLY and FYNNEI. The CDR3 sequence: CASRAGTGKGYTF. CDR3 DNA: TGTGCCAGCAGAGCCGGGACAGGGAAGGGCTACACCTTC.

Concerning this clonotype itself: The DNA is omitted, as the CDR3 cannot be located on it reliably, and the CDR3 follows TCRdb's listing. The chain links TRBV5-4 to TRBJ2-3; the DNA was not compared with TRBD1, the D call given in the table. Germline V gives CDR1 SGHNT, CDR2 YYREEE (reference sequence). The CDR3 region is 14 residues in length, termini included. This CDR3 is CASSFGTGNRYAYF.

This clonotype came up a few times. The V and J genes are TRBV20-1 and TRBJ2-7, with D perhaps being TRBD1 or TRBD2 (7 bases each). This CDR3 comprises 12 residues. Germline V gene data show CDR1 as DFQATT and CDR2 as SNEGSKA (reference sequence). V was trimmed by 6 bases and J by 4 bases, leaving 13 bases between them. CDR3 DNA: TGCAGTGCCGCAGGGGGAGGGTACGAGCAGTACTTC. Its protein product is CSAAGGGYEQYF.

This clonotype was counted a few times. V and J are TRBV4-2 and TRBJ2-7; D is undetermined. The CDR3 has 14 residues. Germline V gene sequence: CDR1 LGHNA, CDR2 YNFKEQ. Between the trimmed V and J ends, which lost 6 bases and 2 bases, there was a span of 14 bases. In DNA form, the CDR3 reads TGTGCCAGCAGTCACCCGGTGGATGCCTACGAGCAGTACTTC. Translation gives CASSHPVDAYEQYF.

This chain connects TRBV6-1 to TRBJ2-7, with a possible D match to TRBD1 (6 bases). Germline CDR1 reads MNHNS; CDR2 reads SASEGT. V gave up 7 bases and J gave up 0 bases, with 16 bases separating them. This CDR3 spans 15 amino acids. CDR3 DNA sequence: TGTGCCAGCACAAAGGGGGACGGTAGCTCCTACGAGCAGTACTTC. It yields the protein CASTKGDGSSYEQYF.

The chain links TRBV7-2 to TRBJ2-3, with 10 nucleotides matching TRBD2. The CDR3 is made up of 16 amino acids. Losses at the gene ends were 1 base for V and 4 bases for J; bases not matched to a gene: 5. Germline CDR1 SGHTA, CDR2 FQGNSA. CDR3 loop: CASSLVASGSPDTQYF. In DNA, the CDR3 is TGTGCCAGCAGCTTAGTGGCTAGCGGGAGCCCAGATACGCAGTATTTT.

This sequence joins TRBV4-1 and TRBJ2-7, with 9 bases identical to TRBD2. The CDR3 length is 19 residues. With 0 bases clipped from V and 3 bases from J, the junction kept 15 bases outside the gene matches. Germline assignment: CDR1 MGHRA and CDR2 YSYEKL. The CDR3 sequence: CASSQDPSTSAGGSYEQYF. CDR3 bases: TGCGCCAGCAGCCAAGATCCTTCCACTTCCGCGGGAGGGAGCTACGAGCAGTACTTC.

The rearrangement uses TRBV10-3 and TRBJ1-2, with TRBD1 identical over 8 bases. Losses at the gene ends were 6 bases for V and 5 bases for J; bases not matched to a gene: 11. Germline assignment: CDR1 ENHRY and CDR2 SYGVKD. The CDR3 is 15 residues long. Here the CDR3 DNA reads TGTGCCATCAGCGAGAGGACAGGGTCTCGTTATGGCTACACCTTC. It is translated as CAISERTGSRYGYTF.

The V gene is TRBV11-1, the J gene TRBJ1-5; maybe TRBD1 (5 bases). The V end lost 3 bases, the J end lost 1 base, and 7 bases lay between the germline ends. Germline CDR1 and CDR2: SGHAT and FQDESV (reference sequence). There are 14 residues in the CDR3. CDR3 amino acids: CASSLGPSNQPQHF. The CDR3 region has the DNA TGTGCCAGCAGCTTGGGACCGAGCAATCAGCCCCAGCATTTT.

The chain has TRBV20-1 and TRBJ2-1, with D possibly being TRBD1 (5 bases). CDR1 is DFQATT and CDR2 is SNEGSKA in the germline V gene (reference sequence). This CDR3 has 13 residues. The V end was cut by 3 bases, the J end by 5 bases, with 11 bases between. CDR3 residues: CSARVLGDNEQFF. CDR3 sequence (DNA): TGCAGTGCTAGGGTCCTAGGGGACAATGAGCAGTTCTTC.

This clonotype was picked up one time. This CDR3 reads CAWRVPGSDAYF. CDR3 coding DNA: TGTGCCTGGAGGGTCCCGGGGTCGGACGCGTATTTT. The rearrangement links TRBV30 to TRBJ2-3; D might be TRBD2 (5 bases). The V gene lost 3 bases and the J gene lost 14 bases, with 18 bases spanning the gap. The CDR3 is 12 residues long. Germline CDR1 GTSNPN, CDR2 SVGIG (reference sequence).

V usage is TRBV24-1 and J usage is TRBJ2-5; tentatively, D is TRBD1 (6 bases). CDR1 is KGHDR, CDR2 SFDVKD, per germline. Trimming stripped 3 bases from V and 3 bases from J, with 10 bases between. The CDR3 has 14 amino acids. CDR3 sequence reads: CATSDQNREETQYF. The CDR3 DNA sequence: TGTGCCACCAGTGATCAGAACAGGGAAGAGACCCAGTACTTC.

The chain has TRBV6-2 or TRBV6-3 and TRBJ1-1; D might be TRBD1 (5 bases). This CDR3 has 14 amino acids. The germline CDR1 and CDR2 sequences are MNHEY and SVGEGT. V gave up 6 bases and J gave up 2 bases, with 13 bases separating them. CDR3 in amino acids: CASSLTGENTEAFF. The CDR3 bases are TGTGCCAGCAGCCTAACAGGAGAAAACACTGAAGCTTTCTTT.

The genes are TRBV18 and TRBJ2-3, with 10 bases identical to TRBD1. The CDR3 runs to 15 residues. The ends lost 3 bases at V and 4 bases at J; junction bases unmatched: 4. Germline V lookup: CDR1 KGHSH, CDR2 LQKENI. In DNA form, the CDR3 reads TGTGCCAGCTCACCCGGGACAGGGGTAGCAGATACGCAGTATTTT. It yields the protein CASSPGTGVADTQYF.

The rearrangement uses TRBV10-3 and TRBJ2-3; D unclear. The CDR3 length is 13 residues. V lost 10 bases and J 2 bases, leaving 13 bases between the germline ends. Germline values: CDR1 ENHRY, CDR2 SYGVKD. The CDR3 loop reads CATHDGSTDTQYF. The CDR3, as DNA: TGTGCCACACATGACGGGTCCACAGATACGCAGTATTTT.

The chain joins TRBV7-9 to TRBJ2-7; 9 nucleotides align to TRBD2. The closer fit of TRBJ2-5 to the DNA end suggests the J call may be wrong. CDR3 length equals 16 residues. CDR1 SEHNR and CDR2 FQNEAQ come from the germline V gene (reference sequence). The CDR3 loop reads CASSRPSGRPHQTQYF. CDR3 DNA: TGTGCCAGCAGCCGCCCCAGCGGGAGGCCTCATCAGACCCAGTACTTC.

The genes are TRBV18 and TRBJ2-5; D is possibly TRBD1 (5 bases). Trimming took 2 bases from V and 5 from J, leaving 18 bases between them. The germline V gene has CDR1 KGHSH and CDR2 LQKENI. This CDR3 comprises 16 residues. In nucleotides, the CDR3 is TGTGCCAGCTCACCATGGATCGTTACAGGCCGGGAGACCCAGTACTTC. This codes for CASSPWIVTGRETQYF.

This clonotype was observed at least ten times. The chain is built from TRBV20-1 and TRBJ2-7, with 8 nucleotides matching TRBD2. The CDR3 has 15 residues. V trimming: 0 bases; J trimming: 5 bases; junction bases outside the gene matches: 9. Germline V gives CDR1 DFQATT, CDR2 SNEGSKA (reference sequence). The CDR3 nucleotides are TGCAGTGCTAGAGATTGGGCGGGAGGAAGCGACGAGCAGTACTTC. Its translation is CSARDWAGGSDEQYF.

This clonotype was picked up a small number of times. The chain uses TRBV30 and TRBJ2-2; 11 bases align to TRBD2. Germline V gene data show CDR1 as GTSNPN and CDR2 as SVGIG (reference sequence). The CDR3 runs to 15 residues. The V gene end was trimmed by 0 bases and the J gene end by 4 bases; junction bases not matched to a gene: 1. The CDR3 region has the DNA TGTGCCTGGAGTGTACTAGCGGGAGCCACCGGGGAGCTGTTTTTT. Amino acids: CAWSVLAGATGELFF.

V gene TRBV5-8 combines with J gene TRBJ1-6; the match to TRBD1 covers 8 bases. The CDR3 loop spans 14 amino acids. With 6 bases clipped from V and 10 bases from J, the junction kept 9 bases outside the gene matches. Per the germline V gene, CDR1 is SGHTS and CDR2 is YDEGEE. CDR3 bases: TGTGCCAGCACCTACTCAGGGGGCAGGTCACCCCTCCACTTT. Translation gives CASTYSGGRSPLHF.

The chain couples TRBV20-1 to TRBJ2-7; tentatively, D is TRBD2 (5 bases). The CDR3 runs 12 residues. The germline V gene encodes CDR1 DFQATT and CDR2 SNEGSKA (reference sequence). The germline V and J ends were trimmed by 5 bases and 7 bases, with 15 bases remaining between them. The DNA of the CDR3 is TGCAGTGCTCGGAGGCCGTACAATGAGCAGTACTTC. Residues: CSARRPYNEQYF.

This clonotype was detected only a few times. J is TRBJ2-1 and V is TRBV29-1; possibly TRBD2 for D (6 bases). Germline V lookup: CDR1 SQVTM, CDR2 ANQGSEA. V dropped 6 bases and J dropped 4 bases, with 16 bases sitting between them. The CDR3 length is 14 residues. The CDR3 region has the DNA TGCAGCGTCGGACGGATGGGGAGGTACAATGAGCAGTTCTTC. Protein product: CSVGRMGRYNEQFF.

The chain joins TRBV5-1 to TRBJ2-1, with 16 nucleotides matching TRBD2. The CDR3 sequence is 18 residues long. The junction had 12 bases not matched to a gene; V was cut back by 3 bases and J by 9 bases. The germline CDR1 and CDR2 sequences are SGHRS and YFSETQ. The CDR3 nucleotides read TGCGCCAGCAGCTCGACCGCCGGGACTAGCGGGAGGGGGGGTGAGCAGTTCTTC. It yields the protein CASSSTAGTSGRGGEQFF. Complete variable domain (other parts from reference TRBV5-1 and TRBJ2-1): KAGVTQTPRYLIKTRGQQVTLSCSPISGHRSVSWYQQTPGQGLQFLFEYFSETQRNKGNFPGRFSGRQFSNSRSEMNVSTLELGDSALYLCASSSTAGTSGRGGEQFFGPGTRLTVL.